The 30 T cell receptor beta chains below all came from one sample that was sequenced in a study of identical twins. TCRdb re-called the 5' RACE reads through MiXCR, storing one row per CDR3 protein. The sample has hundreds of thousands of distinct CDR3 sequences; 6.1% are singletons. Sequences were obtained from naive T cells sorted from blood. These receptors all stem from a man aged 18 to 30 in good health.

V is TRBV12-3 or TRBV12-4 and J is TRBJ2-5; either TRBD1 or TRBD2 may fit D (5 bases each). Trimming pared 6 bases from V and 13 bases from J, leaving 15 bases between. The CDR3 has 11 amino acids. CDR3 coding DNA: TGTGCCAGCAGCCAAGGGACGGGAAGGTACTTC. It yields the protein CASSQGTGRYF.

This clonotype was seen more than once but under ten times. The J gene is TRBJ2-1, the V gene TRBV20-1, with D possibly matching TRBD1 (5 bases). V lost 3 bases, J lost 5 bases, and 11 bases lay in between. The CDR3 length is 13 residues. Germline V gene lookup returns CDR1 DFQATT and CDR2 SNEGSKA (reference sequence). The CDR3 is CSASLDNHNEQFF. CDR3 nucleotide sequence: TGCAGTGCTAGTCTGGACAACCACAATGAGCAGTTCTTC.

The chain couples TRBV18 to TRBJ1-2; 9 nucleotides align to TRBD1. CDR1 and CDR2 from the germline V gene are KGHSH and LQKENI. The trim removed 5 bases at V and 6 bases at J, leaving 13 bases unmatched. The CDR3 sequence is 16 residues long. In DNA form, the CDR3 reads TGTGCCAGCTCAGCCTCGCCCGGGACAGGGATTAATGGCTACACCTTC. It yields the protein CASSASPGTGINGYTF.

The V and J genes are TRBV10-3 and TRBJ1-5, with a tentative D call TRBD1 (5 bases). The V and J ends lost 3 bases and 5 bases respectively, with 14 bases between them. CDR1 ENHRY and CDR2 SYGVKD come from the germline V gene. The length of the CDR3 is 15 residues. The chain's CDR3 is CAISEVQGTYQPQHF. The DNA for the CDR3 is TGTGCCATCAGTGAAGTCCAGGGAACGTATCAGCCCCAGCATTTT.

In its sample, this clonotype was seen many times. The chain employs TRBV5-1 and TRBJ1-4; TRBD1 is a possible D gene (6 bases). V dropped 0 bases and J dropped 3 bases, with 9 bases sitting between them. CDR1 is SGHRS and CDR2 is YFSETQ in the germline V gene. This CDR3 spans 15 amino acids. Here the CDR3 DNA reads TGCGCCAGCAGCTTGGGACAGGAGTCTAATGAAAAACTGTTTTTT. Encoded protein: CASSLGQESNEKLFF.

This clonotype was seen a handful of times. This chain links TRBV20-1 with TRBJ1-1; D gene uncertain. Germline lookup yields CDR1 DFQATT and CDR2 SNEGSKA (reference sequence). The ends were cut back, 3 bases at V and 1 base at J, with 12 bases in the middle. The CDR3 is 14 amino acids. In nucleotides, the CDR3 is TGCAGTGCTAGTTTTGGGCTGGAGAACACTGAAGCTTTCTTT. Its translation is CSASFGLENTEAFF.

This clonotype has more than one count but fewer than ten. The J gene is TRBJ2-1, the V gene TRBV5-1, with 10 positions matching TRBD2. CDR3 size: 16 residues. Germline V gives CDR1 SGHRS, CDR2 YFSETQ. V was pared by 4 bases and J by 4 bases, with 8 bases of the junction left unmatched. This CDR3 reads CASSGRLAGTYNEQFF. In nucleotides, the CDR3 is TGCGCCAGCAGCGGTAGACTAGCGGGCACATACAATGAGCAGTTCTTC. The whole variable domain, filled in from reference TRBV5-1 and TRBJ2-1, reads KAGVTQTPRYLIKTRGQQVTLSCSPISGHRSVSWYQQTPGQGLQFLFEYFSETQRNKGNFPGRFSGRQFSNSRSEMNVSTLELGDSALYLCASSGRLAGTYNEQFFGPGTRLTVL.

This clonotype came up many times. The chain uses TRBV20-1 and TRBJ2-1; 9 positions match TRBD2. This CDR3 contains 13 residues. Germline V CDR1 and CDR2: DFQATT, SNEGSKA (reference sequence). The ends lost 5 bases at V and 6 bases at J; junction bases unmatched: 5. The CDR3 DNA sequence: TGCAGTGCTCTAGCGGGATTTCGCAATGAGCAGTTCTTC. It is translated as CSALAGFRNEQFF.

The rearrangement joins TRBV10-3 to TRBJ2-1; 10 bases match TRBD2. The CDR3 is made up of 16 amino acids. V shed 6 bases and J 6 bases; nucleotides not matched to a gene: 11. Germline V gives CDR1 ENHRY, CDR2 SYGVKD. This CDR3 is CAIRTISGRAGNEQFF. CDR3 nucleotide sequence: TGTGCCATCAGAACCATAAGCGGGAGGGCGGGCAATGAGCAGTTCTTC.

At least ten counts were recorded for this clonotype. The chain is built from TRBV25-1 and TRBJ2-3, with D tentatively TRBD1 or TRBD2 (6 bases each). The V gene lost 6 bases and the J gene lost 8 bases, with 15 bases spanning the gap. Per the germline V gene, CDR1 is MGHDK and CDR2 is SYGVNS. The CDR3 contains 13 residues. The CDR3 here is CASSPGGGGTQYF. CDR3 DNA: TGTGCCAGCAGCCCAGGAGGAGGGGGTACGCAGTATTTT. Full variable domain (rest looked up from reference TRBV25-1 and TRBJ2-3): EADIYQTPRYLVIGTGKKITLECSQTMGHDKMYWYQQDPGMELHLIHYSYGVNSTEKGDLSSESTVSRIRTEHFPLTLESARPSHTSQYLCASSPGGGGTQYFGPGTRLTVL.

This clonotype appeared many times. The gene calls are TRBV24-1 and TRBJ2-2; D possibly uses TRBD1 or TRBD2 (5 bases each). Trimming cost V 5 bases and J 2 bases, with 11 bases left between them. There are 15 residues in the CDR3. Germline CDR1 KGHDR, CDR2 SFDVKD. The DNA for the CDR3 is TGTGCCACCAGTGGCCTGGGGGACAACACCGGGGAGCTGTTTTTT. It translates to CATSGLGDNTGELFF.

This clonotype was counted many times. V is TRBV4-2 and J is TRBJ2-2, with 7 bases matching TRBD2. Germline CDR1 reads LGHNA; CDR2 reads YNFKEQ. J gave up 2 bases and V 2 bases, and 5 bases lay outside the gene matches. CDR3 length: 16 residues. The CDR3 sequence is CASSQFPGGNTGELFF. For the CDR3, the DNA is TGTGCCAGCAGCCAATTCCCGGGGGGTAACACCGGGGAGCTGTTTTTT.

The rearrangement joins TRBV11-2 to TRBJ2-5, with 11 positions matching TRBD2. Germline V gene lookup returns CDR1 SGHAT and CDR2 FQNNGV. This CDR3 has 18 residues. The ends lost 5 bases at V and 4 bases at J; junction bases unmatched: 15. CDR3 DNA sequence: TGTGCCAGCAGCCCCCCCGTTGATCTAGCGGGAGGAAGAGAGACCCAGTACTTC. Translation: CASSPPVDLAGGRETQYF. The variable domain in full, completed from reference TRBV11-2 and TRBJ2-5, reads EAGVAQSPRYKIIEKRQSVAFWCNPISGHATLYWYQQILGQGPKLLIQFQNNGVVDDSQLPKDRFSAERLKGVDSTLKIQPAKLEDSAVYLCASSPPVDLAGGRETQYFGPGTRLLVL.

In its sample, this clonotype was seen many times. The V call is TRBV9, the J call TRBJ2-5; 8 nucleotides agree with TRBD1. CDR1 is SGDLS, CDR2 YYNGEE, per germline. The CDR3 contains 15 residues. V trimming: 4 bases; J trimming: 2 bases; junction bases outside the gene matches: 7. For the CDR3, the DNA is TGTGCCAGCAGCCTAATCGGACAGGGACAAGAGACCCAGTACTTC. This sequence encodes CASSLIGQGQETQYF.

This clonotype was picked up a small number of times. This chain joins TRBV9 and TRBJ2-6, with D perhaps TRBD2 (5 bases). Germline lookup yields CDR1 SGDLS and CDR2 YYNGEE. Trimming removed 1 base from V and 4 bases from J, with 18 bases in between. The CDR3 runs to 18 residues. The CDR3 DNA sequence: TGTGCCAGCAGCGTATTCCCAGCAGGAGGTCTGGGGGCCAACGTCCTGACTTTC. It translates to CASSVFPAGGLGANVLTF. Supplemented by reference TRBV9 and TRBJ2-6, the full variable domain reads DSGVTQTPKHLITATGQRVTLRCSPRSGDLSVYWYQQSLDQGLQFLIQYYNGEERAKGNILERFSAQQFPDLHSELNLSSLELGDSALYFCASSVFPAGGLGANVLTFGAGSRLTVL.

This clonotype was recorded at least ten times. The chain links TRBV15 to TRBJ2-7; possibly TRBD1 for D (5 bases). V lost 6 bases to trimming and J lost 7 bases, with 13 bases between them. Germline assignment: CDR1 LNHNV and CDR2 YYDKDF (reference sequence). The CDR3 contains 12 residues. CDR3 nucleotides: TGTGCCACCAGTCAGGGTGGTTGGGAGCAGTACTTC. It yields the protein CATSQGGWEQYF.

In its sample, this clonotype was seen a few times. The CDR3 here is CSATAGVQETQYF. The CDR3 DNA is TGCAGTGCTACTGCGGGGGTCCAAGAGACCCAGTACTTC. This chain uses TRBV20-1 with TRBJ2-5; 7 nucleotides align to TRBD2. The V and J ends lost 4 bases and 1 base, in that order; junction bases with no gene match: 3. The germline V gene has CDR1 DFQATT and CDR2 SNEGSKA (reference sequence). The CDR3 is made up of 13 amino acids.

The chain carries TRBV19 and TRBJ1-5, with TRBD1 as a possible D gene (5 bases). Looked up from germline, CDR1 is LNHDA and CDR2 is SQIVND (reference sequence). The V end lost 3 bases, the J end lost 7 bases, and 16 bases lay between the germline ends. This CDR3 region has 15 residues. The CDR3: CASSIPSSGLQPQHF. The CDR3 bases are TGTGCCAGTAGTATCCCCTCCTCAGGGTTACAGCCCCAGCATTTT.

The chain combines TRBV7-2 with TRBJ2-1, with D possibly TRBD2 on 6 matching bases. CDR1 SGHTA and CDR2 FQGNSA come from the germline V gene. Deletions cut 5 bases from V and 5 bases from J, with 13 bases between. The CDR3 sequence is 14 residues long. The CDR3 nucleotides are TGTGCCAGCAGCGCCCGGGACTTAAACAATGAGCAGTTCTTC. Translating gives CASSARDLNNEQFF. The variable domain in full, with the rest retrieved from reference TRBV7-2 and TRBJ2-1, is GAGVSQSPSNKVTEKGKDVELRCDPISGHTALYWYRQSLGQGLEFLIYFQGNSAPDKSGLPSDRFSAERTGGSVSTLTIQRTQQEDSAVYLCASSARDLNNEQFFGPGTRLTVL.

Only a few counts were recorded for this clonotype. This chain links TRBV25-1 with TRBJ1-1; weak D call: TRBD1 (5 bases). Germline V gene sequence: CDR1 MGHDK, CDR2 SYGVNS. V lost 4 bases and J 7 bases, leaving 10 bases between the germline ends. CDR3 size: 12 residues. Here the CDR3 DNA reads TGTGCCAGCAGTGTCGGGACTCGTGAAGCTTTCTTT. This translates into CASSVGTREAFF.

Many counts were recorded for this clonotype. The chain links TRBV12-3 or TRBV12-4 to TRBJ1-5; 8 nucleotides align to TRBD1. V was clipped by 6 bases and J by 7 bases; unmatched bases: 5. The CDR3 is 13 amino acids. CDR3 DNA sequence: TGTGCCAGCAGCAGGACAGGGCCCCAGCCCCAGCATTTT. This gives the protein CASSRTGPQPQHF.

Many counts were recorded for this clonotype. This chain connects TRBV24-1 to TRBJ2-7, with 7 positions matching TRBD2. The CDR3 length is 14 residues. CDR1 is KGHDR, CDR2 SFDVKD, per germline. With V trimmed by 3 bases and J by 9 bases, 10 bases remained unmatched. The CDR3 loop reads CATSDITGGFGQYF. CDR3 in DNA: TGTGCCACCAGTGATATTACGGGAGGATTCGGGCAGTACTTC.

This clonotype has at least ten counts. V usage is TRBV6-5 and J usage is TRBJ2-3, with D perhaps TRBD1 or TRBD2 (5 bases each). The CDR3 is 12 amino acids. Trimming left V 10 bases short and J 1 base short, with 9 bases between. Germline assignment: CDR1 MNHEY and CDR2 SVGAGI. CDR3 sequence (DNA): TGTGCCACTCGGGGCGGCACAGATACGCAGTATTTT. Translation: CATRGGTDTQYF.

In this sample, this clonotype turned up a few times. The V call is TRBV4-3, the J call TRBJ2-1, with D maybe TRBD2 (5 bases). Germline-derived CDR1 and CDR2 are LGHNA and YSLEER. CDR3 length: 16 residues. The V end lost 0 bases, the J end lost 0 bases, and 9 bases lay between the germline ends. The CDR3 DNA sequence: TGCGCCAGCAGCCAAGACACGCGGGTCTCCTACAATGAGCAGTTCTTC. Protein: CASSQDTRVSYNEQFF.

This chain uses TRBV5-5 with TRBJ1-4; D perhaps matches TRBD1 (5 bases). The CDR3 consists of 14 residues. Per the germline V gene, CDR1 is SGHKS and CDR2 is YYEKEE (reference sequence). Trimming took 4 bases from V and 1 from J, leaving 8 bases between them. CDR3 nucleotide sequence: TGTGCCAGCAGCCGAGGGGTAACTAATGAAAAACTGTTTTTT. Amino acid sequence: CASSRGVTNEKLFF.

In this sample, this clonotype turned up many times. The genes are TRBV9 and TRBJ1-2, with D perhaps matching TRBD1 (5 bases). The V end lost 4 bases, the J end lost 6 bases, and 19 bases lay between the germline ends. The CDR3 is 15 amino acids. The germline V gene encodes CDR1 SGDLS and CDR2 YYNGEE. The CDR3 loop reads CASSPQGWGLDGYTF. The CDR3 DNA reads as TGTGCCAGCAGCCCCCAGGGCTGGGGATTAGATGGCTACACCTTC. The full variable domain, rest sourced from reference TRBV9 and TRBJ1-2, is DSGVTQTPKHLITATGQRVTLRCSPRSGDLSVYWYQQSLDQGLQFLIQYYNGEERAKGNILERFSAQQFPDLHSELNLSSLELGDSALYFCASSPQGWGLDGYTFGSGTRLTVV.

This clonotype was recorded many times. This chain uses TRBV2 with TRBJ2-5; 7 bases are a match to TRBD2. The CDR3 spans 15 residues. In germline, CDR1 is SNHLY, CDR2 FYNNEI. The V gene end was trimmed by 7 bases and the J gene end by 3 bases; junction bases not matched to a gene: 11. The CDR3 DNA follows: TGTGCCAGCAACCCCGGGAGGAACAAGAAAGAGACCCAGTACTTC. Translation gives CASNPGRNKKETQYF.

This clonotype was found many times. The chain carries TRBV10-3 and TRBJ2-3; 10 positions match TRBD2. The CDR3 consists of 16 residues. Germline CDR1 is ENHRY and CDR2 is SYGVKD. The V segment lost 5 bases and the J segment 0 bases; nucleotides outside the gene matches: 5. Here the CDR3 DNA reads TGTGCCATCAGTCCCCGGACTAGCGGCAGCACAGATACGCAGTATTTT. Translation: CAISPRTSGSTDTQYF.

At least ten counts were recorded for this clonotype. The chain couples TRBV29-1 to TRBJ2-1; 9 positions agree with TRBD1. V dropped 6 bases and J dropped 7; count of bases not matched to a gene: 10. The CDR3 consists of 14 residues. Germline V lookup: CDR1 SQVTM, CDR2 ANQGSEA. Here the CDR3 DNA reads TGCAGCGTGGCGGGGACAGGGCATCTTAATGAGCAGTTCTTC. It translates to CSVAGTGHLNEQFF.

This chain joins TRBV20-1 and TRBJ2-1; 8 positions agree with TRBD2. Germline V gene data show CDR1 as DFQATT and CDR2 as SNEGSKA (reference sequence). J lost 9 bases, V lost 0 bases, and 10 bases had no gene match. CDR3 length equals 15 residues. CDR3 coding DNA: TGCAGTGCTAGAGATCACCGGGAGGGCCGGCCTGAGCAGTTCTTC. Residues: CSARDHREGRPEQFF.